A selection of T cell receptor beta chains follows, all from one sample in a study of control samples from healthy donors and cancer patients. Here immunoSEQ multiplex PCR was the method, and the copy in TCRdb shows in-frame clones only, minus some. The table has approximately 160,000 clones, 94% seen once. Sequencing was carried out using blood. These receptors all come from a young woman in good health. CDR3s include the opening cysteine and the closing phenylalanine or tryptophan. Each record gives: V gene, D gene, J gene, clone size, CDR3 DNA, CDR3 protein. D genes are given only for firm matches. Not all rows give a size; the values are once, few, many and, for expanded clones, a class.

>TRBV6-5|TRBD1|TRBJ1-2|.
TGTGCCAGCAGTCGGACAGGGTATGGCTACACCTTC
CASSRTGYGYTF
>TRBV7-8|.|TRBJ1-5|.
TGTGCCAGCAGCTTACAGTCCCAACAGGGGCCCCAGCATTTT
CASSLQSQQGPQHF
>TRBV18|.|TRBJ2-7|once
TGTGCCAGCTCACCCCCCGATTCCTACGAGCAGTACTTC
CASSPPDSYEQYF
>TRBV4-1|.|TRBJ2-2|.
TGCGCCAGCAGCGCGGGGACGGCGGCTCTCTTGGGCGGGGAGCTGTTTTTT
CASSAGTAALLGGELFF
>TRBV7-9|.|TRBJ1-6|.
TGTGCCAGCAGCTTAGCGAAAAGCGTCCCATATAATTCACCCCTCCACTTT
CASSLAKSVPYNSPLHF
>TRBV5-1|TRBD2|TRBJ2-1|.
TGCGCCAGCAGCCCTAGCGGGAGATCCTACAATGAGCAGTTCTTC
CASSPSGRSYNEQFF
>TRBV6-2/TRBV6-3|.|TRBJ1-1|.
TGTGCCAGCAGTTACTCAGGAGGGAGGGTCGCTTTCACTGAAGCTTTCTTT
CASSYSGGRVAFTEAFF
>TRBV19|.|TRBJ1-2|.
TGTGCCAGTAGCCCGGACAGACCTCTAAACTATGGCTACACCTTC
CASSPDRPLNYGYTF
>TRBV20-1|.|TRBJ2-7|.
TGCAGTGCTAGTCTTTTAGGGGACGAGCAGTACTTC
CSASLLGDEQYF
>TRBV6-4|TRBD2|TRBJ2-7|.
TGTGCCAGCAGTGACTTTAGCGGGAGTGGTGAGCAGTACTTC
CASSDFSGSGEQYF
>TRBV11-2|TRBD1|TRBJ2-7|.
TGTGCCAGCAGGGGTGAGACAGGGAACTACTACGAGCAGTACTTC
CASRGETGNYYEQYF
>TRBV5-1|.|TRBJ2-7|.
TGCGCCAGCAGCTTGCCCTCAGAACAAAAGCAGTACTTC
CASSLPSEQKQYF
>TRBV2|TRBD1|TRBJ1-5|.
TGTGCCAGCACCGACAGGGATAGCAATCAGCCCCAGCATTTT
CASTDRDSNQPQHF
>TRBV11-2|.|TRBJ1-2|.
TGTGCCAGCAGCTTAAAAAGAGAGATCTATGGCTACACCTTC
CASSLKREIYGYTF
>TRBV11-1|.|TRBJ2-5|.
TGTGCCAGCAGCTTAGAACTAGACCAAGAGACCCAGTACTTC
CASSLELDQETQYF
>TRBV12-3/TRBV12-4|.|TRBJ1-2|.
TGTGCCAGCAGGGTGGCAGGGGTTGGCTACACCTTC
CASRVAGVGYTF
>TRBV28|.|TRBJ1-1|.
TGTGCCAGCAGTTTCGGACAGAGGGGGACTGAAGCTTTCTTT
CASSFGQRGTEAFF
>TRBV7-2|.|TRBJ1-4|.
TGTGCCAGCAGCTTAGCCTTCGTGGACAGCTTTGAAAAACTGTTTTTT
CASSLAFVDSFEKLFF
>TRBV13|.|TRBJ2-7|.
TGTGCCAGCTCCCAGGGGCAGGGGCTTATCTACGAGCAGTACTTC
CASSQGQGLIYEQYF
>TRBV4-3|.|TRBJ2-1|.
TGCGCCAGCAGCAGGGAACCCAGGGGCTCCTACAATGAGCAGTTCTTC
CASSREPRGSYNEQFF
>TRBV6-5|.|TRBJ1-5|.
TGTGCCACCTCGGCAGGCCTCGGTCAGCCCCAGCATTTT
CATSAGLGQPQHF
>TRBV15|.|TRBJ2-2|.
TGTGCCACCAGCCTAGAGACAGCGAACACCGGGGAGCTGTTTTTT
CATSLETANTGELFF
>TRBV13|.|TRBJ1-6|.
TGTGCCAGCAGCTCGGGGACTCCAAATTCACCCCTCCACTTT
CASSSGTPNSPLHF
>TRBV5-4|.|TRBJ2-2|.
TGTGCCAGCAGCTGGAGGCTTGAGGACACCTACACCGGGGAGCTGTTTTTT
CASSWRLEDTYTGELFF
>TRBV6-2/TRBV6-3|TRBD2|TRBJ2-7|few
TGTGCCAGCAGTCGTATACCGGGACTAGCGCCCCTTAACTACGAGCAGTACTTC
CASSRIPGLAPLNYEQYF
>TRBV18|.|TRBJ1-2|.
TGTGCCAGCTCGGGAGGGACCGCAACTACCTATGGCTACACCTTC
CASSGGTATTYGYTF
>TRBV4-1|TRBD1|TRBJ1-2|.
TGCGCCAGCAGCCAAGTTGTGACAGGGGATGGCTACACCTTC
CASSQVVTGDGYTF
>TRBV19|.|TRBJ1-2|.
TGTGCCAGTAGTATAGGCGCAGACAGACCTAACTATGGCTACACCTTC
CASSIGADRPNYGYTF
>TRBV28|TRBD1|TRBJ1-2|.
TGTGCCATTGCAACAGGGGTGGCTAACTATGGCTACACCTTC
CAIATGVANYGYTF
>TRBV10-1|.|TRBJ2-3|once
TGCGCCAGCAGTGAGTCAGCCCCAGATACGCAGTATTTT
CASSESAPDTQYF
>TRBV7-8|.|TRBJ1-1|.
TGTGCCAGCAGCTTAGGGCGAAGGGGTGTAACTGAAGCTTTCTTT
CASSLGRRGVTEAFF
>TRBV19|.|TRBJ2-3|.
TGTGCCAGTAGTATAGGTAGGCTTCAGACTCTCACAGATACGCAGTATTTT
CASSIGRLQTLTDTQYF
>TRBV7-9|.|TRBJ1-5|.
TGTGCCAGCAGCTCAAGCCGGGACACTCAGCCCCAGCATTTT
CASSSSRDTQPQHF
>TRBV11-2|.|TRBJ1-1|.
TGTGCCAGCAGCCTCGGGAGGACTGAAGCTTTCTTT
CASSLGRTEAFF
>TRBV19|.|TRBJ1-5|.
TGTGCCAGTAGCTACATGGGGGTCACCGGCAATCAGCCCCAGCATTTT
CASSYMGVTGNQPQHF
>TRBV11-3|.|TRBJ2-2|.
TGTGCCAGCAACCGACAGGCGGTCACCGGGGAGCTGTTTTTT
CASNRQAVTGELFF
>TRBV6-5|.|TRBJ2-1|.
TGTGCCAGCAGTTACTCGAACAGGCCTGGGGATGAGCAGTTCTTC
CASSYSNRPGDEQFF
>TRBV10-3|.|TRBJ1-3|.
TGTGCCATCAGTGAGCCCTCCTCTGGAAACACCATATATTTT
CAISEPSSGNTIYF
>TRBV6-2/TRBV6-3|.|TRBJ2-5|.
TGTGCCAGCAGTCCCTGGTCGGGCAGGGACCAAGAGACCCAGTACTTC
CASSPWSGRDQETQYF
>TRBV7-2|TRBD2|TRBJ2-1|.
TGTGCCAGCAGCTTGTACGGGACTAGCGAACACAATGAGCAGTTCTTC
CASSLYGTSEHNEQFF
>TRBV4-2|.|TRBJ2-7|few
TGTGCCAGCAGCCAAGAGCTAGGCACGGCCTACGAGCAGTACTTC
CASSQELGTAYEQYF
>TRBV11-2|TRBD1|TRBJ2-2|.
TGTGCCAGCCGATCACCGAGGACAGGGCAACCCGGGGAGCTGTTTTTT
CASRSPRTGQPGELFF
>TRBV12-3/TRBV12-4|.|TRBJ2-3|.
TGTGCCAGCTCTACGAGGGGATCAGATACGCAGTATTTT
CASSTRGSDTQYF
>TRBV29-1|TRBD1|TRBJ2-7|once
TGCAGCGTTGTAGGGACAGGGTCCTACGAGCAGTACTTC
CSVVGTGSYEQYF
>TRBV3-1/TRBV3-2|.|TRBJ1-1|few
TGTGCCAGCAGCCAAGGACTCGGCGCTTGGAACACTGAAGCTTTCTTT
CASSQGLGAWNTEAFF
>TRBV11-3|.|TRBJ1-1|.
TGTGCCAGCAGCCCGACGGCAGGGACTGAAGCTTTCTTT
CASSPTAGTEAFF
>TRBV5-1|.|TRBJ1-3|.
TGCGCCAGCTCCGCTCTCTCTGGAAACACCATATATTTT
CASSALSGNTIYF
>TRBV18|TRBD1|TRBJ2-5|.
TGTGCCAGCTCACCCCCCTCTGACAGGGGCGAGACCCAGTACTTC
CASSPPSDRGETQYF
>TRBV25-1|TRBD1|TRBJ1-5|.
TGTGCCAGCAGTGACCACGGACAGGGGTTTAATCAGCCCCAGCATTTT
CASSDHGQGFNQPQHF
>TRBV18|.|TRBJ1-2|.
TGTGCCAGCTCACCAGGGGGGACTAACTATGGCTACACCTTC
CASSPGGTNYGYTF
>TRBV7-8|.|TRBJ2-5|.
TGTGCCAGCAGCCGTCCAGTGGTCGAAGAGACCCAGTACTTC
CASSRPVVEETQYF
>TRBV11-3|.|TRBJ1-6|.
TGTGCCAGCAGCACCGGACAAGCCAGTATTTCACCCCTCCACTTT
CASSTGQASISPLHF
>TRBV5-6|TRBD1|TRBJ1-3|.
TGTGCCAGCAGCTTCGGGACAGGGGTTACTGTAGGAAACACCATATATTTT
CASSFGTGVTVGNTIYF
>TRBV28|.|TRBJ1-3|.
TGTGCCAGCAGCTCCACTTTACCGCGCTTATCCTCTGGAAACACCATATATTTT
CASSSTLPRLSSGNTIYF
>TRBV11-2|TRBD1|TRBJ2-7|.
TGTGCCAGCAGCCCCGGGACAGGGGTCCACTACGAGCAGTACTTC
CASSPGTGVHYEQYF
>TRBV7-9|.|TRBJ2-7|.
TGTGCCAGCAGCTTGGCCCCCCCGAGAGGCTCCTACGAGCAGTACTTC
CASSLAPPRGSYEQYF
>TRBV6-5|.|TRBJ2-1|.
TGTGCCAGCACCCGGACAGGGAGGGATGAGCAGTTCTTC
CASTRTGRDEQFF
>TRBV27|.|TRBJ2-7|.
TGTGCCAGCAGTTTACAAATGGGGGGGGCAGGTCCGGGCGAGCAGTACTTC
CASSLQMGGAGPGEQYF